These 2 T cell receptor beta chains were all obtained from the same sample, sequenced in a study of control samples from healthy donors and cancer patients. Profiled with immunoSEQ multiplex PCR; TCRdb holds only in-frame clones, not every one. There are about 69,000 clones in the sample; approximately 84% occur only once, and about 3% lies in the top ten. The specimen was PBMCs. The receptors derive from a woman aged 45 to 65 with lung cancer.

V is TRBV19 and J is TRBJ1-5; D is unclear. Deletions cut 2 bases from V and 0 bases from J, with 8 bases between. This CDR3 is built from 15 residues. Germline assignment: CDR1 LNHDA and CDR2 SQIVND (reference sequence). The CDR3 region has the DNA TGTGCCAGTAGTATAAAGGGTAATAGCAATCAGCCCCAGCATTTT. As protein: CASSIKGNSNQPQHF.

The chain uses TRBV6-6 and TRBJ1-1; tentatively, D is TRBD1 (5 bases). Trimming left V 6 bases short and J 5 bases short, with 16 bases between. Germline values: CDR1 MNHNY, CDR2 SVGAGI (reference sequence). This CDR3 is built from 14 residues. The CDR3 spells CASSPARGNTEAFF. CDR3 in DNA: TGTGCCAGCAGCCCTGCTAGGGGCAATACTGAAGCTTTCTTT.